This passage covers 13 T cell receptor beta chains from one sample sequenced in a study of shared clonotypes between healthy human individuals. Produced via immunoSEQ multiplex PCR; TCRdb's table is partial and in-frame only. The sample gives approximately 350,000 clones, approximately 74% of which show up once; 9% to 12% is in the top ten. Sequencing was carried out using memory CD4+ T cells sorted from blood. Subset reported: CD45RA-negative fraction. Receptor source: a young man in good health.

This rearrangement joins TRBV7-2 to TRBJ2-7, with TRBD1 matching 11 bases. Germline V gene lookup returns CDR1 SGHTA and CDR2 FQGNSA. The CDR3 has 16 amino acids. J gave up 3 bases and V 1 base, and 5 bases lay outside the gene matches. The CDR3 DNA reads TGTGCCAGCAGCTTAGGTCGGGGGACAGGGGGCTACGAGCAGTACTTC. Translating it yields CASSLGRGTGGYEQYF.

The rearrangement links TRBV5-6 to TRBJ1-1; D gene ambiguous. This CDR3 has 13 amino acids. Trimming pared 0 bases from V and 6 bases from J, leaving 9 bases between. From germline, CDR1 is SGHDT and CDR2 YYEEEE. The CDR3 DNA sequence: TGTGCCAGCAGCTTGGACCGTCACCCTGAAGCTTTCTTT. This translates into CASSLDRHPEAFF. The full variable domain, in which reference TRBV5-6 and TRBJ1-1 provide the parts outside the CDR3, is DAGVTQSPTHLIKTRGQQVTLRCSPKSGHDTVSWYQQALGQGPQFIFQYYEEEERQRGNFPDRFSGHQFPNYSSELNVNALLLGDSALYLCASSLDRHPEAFFGQGTRLTVV.

The chain joins TRBV25-1 to TRBJ2-7, with TRBD1 identical over 10 bases. V trimming: 3 bases; J trimming: 0 bases; junction bases outside the gene matches: 5. The germline gives CDR1 MGHDK, CDR2 SYGVNS. The CDR3 has 16 amino acids. The CDR3 region has the DNA TGTGCCAGCAGTGATTCGGGACAGGGGAACTCCTACGAGCAGTACTTC. Its translation is CASSDSGQGNSYEQYF.

Here the CDR3 DNA reads TGTGCCAGCAGCCGAAAGGGACAGGAGACTGGGGAGCAGTACTTC. Translated, it gives CASSRKGQETGEQYF. This chain links TRBV5-4 with TRBJ2-7; 8 bases match TRBD1. Germline V lookup: CDR1 SGHNT, CDR2 YYREEE (reference sequence). Losses at the gene ends were 4 bases for V and 7 bases for J; bases not matched to a gene: 13. The CDR3 is 15 amino acids.

The chain couples TRBV7-2 to TRBJ2-1; no definite D call. CDR1 and CDR2 (germline): SGHTA, FQGNSA. CDR3 length equals 17 residues. Trimming removed 5 bases at V and 0 bases at J, with 17 bases between. The CDR3 loop reads CASSARSASNSYNEQFF. DNA of the CDR3: TGTGCCAGCAGCGCCAGGTCGGCCTCGAACTCCTACAATGAGCAGTTCTTC.

As to this clone: One end of the junction is discordant with germline, which a read error may explain. The chain links TRBV7-7 to TRBJ2-7; 12 positions match TRBD2. Germline CDR1 reads SSHAT; CDR2 reads FNYEAQ (reference sequence). The length of the CDR3 is 14 residues. The CDR3: CASSPTSGSFEQYF. CDR3 in DNA: TGTGCTAGCAGCCCGACTAGCGGGAGTTTCGAGCAGTACTTC.

This chain uses TRBV6-5 with TRBJ2-7, with TRBD2 matching 13 bases. The CDR3 contains 14 residues. The ends lost 5 bases at V and 6 bases at J; junction bases unmatched: 4. Germline CDR1 and CDR2: MNHEY and SVGAGI. CDR3 DNA sequence: TGTGCCAGCAGTGGACTAGCGGGAGTCGGCGAGCAGTACTTC. It encodes CASSGLAGVGEQYF.

This clone occurred many times. The rearrangement joins TRBV30 to TRBJ2-2; TRBD2 matches at 10 bases. The trim removed 4 bases at V and 7 bases at J, leaving 3 bases unmatched. This CDR3 has 13 residues. The germline V gene has CDR1 GTSNPN and CDR2 SVGIG (reference sequence). The CDR3 here is CAWIAGGIGELFF. CDR3 in DNA: TGTGCCTGGATAGCGGGAGGAATCGGGGAGCTGTTTTTT.

This clone was detected once. The chain carries TRBV9 and TRBJ2-2; 8 bases line up with TRBD2. CDR3 length: 13 amino acids. Germline V lookup: CDR1 SGDLS, CDR2 YYNGEE. J gave up 7 bases and V 4 bases, and 3 bases lay outside the gene matches. CDR3: CASSQRESGELFF. Here the CDR3 DNA reads TGTGCCAGCAGCCAGCGGGAGAGCGGGGAGCTGTTTTTT.

The rearrangement uses TRBV7-9 and TRBJ1-5, with TRBD1 matching over 7 bases. The CDR3 loop spans 17 amino acids. Losses at the gene ends were 5 bases for V and 0 bases for J; bases not matched to a gene: 10. CDR1 is SEHNR, CDR2 FQNEAQ, per germline (reference sequence). The CDR3 DNA reads as TGTGCCAGCAGCCCTCTACAGGGGACAGCTAGCAATCAGCCCCAGCATTTT. Its translation: CASSPLQGTASNQPQHF.

The chain uses TRBV6-1 and TRBJ1-5; D is perhaps TRBD1 (5 bases). Germline V gives CDR1 MNHNS, CDR2 SASEGT. V was shortened by 6 bases and J by 7 bases, with 19 bases between the two germline ends. The CDR3 has 15 amino acids. The CDR3 nucleotides read TGTGCCAGCAGGCCAGGGACGGTTGTCAGGCAGCCCCAGCATTTT. As protein: CASRPGTVVRQPQHF.

The chain employs TRBV7-2 and TRBJ2-7, with a possible D match to TRBD1 (6 bases). The germline V gene has CDR1 SGHTA and CDR2 FQGNSA. CDR3 size: 14 residues. V was cut by 6 bases and J by 4 bases, with 16 bases left in between. The CDR3 DNA follows: TGTGCCAGCAGTCAAGGGGGTTCAATTTACGAGCAGTACTTC. This encodes CASSQGGSIYEQYF.

V gene TRBV11-1 combines with J gene TRBJ2-7; TRBD1 matches at 7 bases. The CDR3 spans 14 residues. The germline V gene encodes CDR1 SGHAT and CDR2 FQDESV (reference sequence). V lost 4 bases and J lost 6; bases outside the gene matches: 9. This CDR3 is CASSYRGQRSEQYF. CDR3 bases: TGTGCCAGCAGCTACCGGGGACAGAGGAGCGAGCAGTACTTC.